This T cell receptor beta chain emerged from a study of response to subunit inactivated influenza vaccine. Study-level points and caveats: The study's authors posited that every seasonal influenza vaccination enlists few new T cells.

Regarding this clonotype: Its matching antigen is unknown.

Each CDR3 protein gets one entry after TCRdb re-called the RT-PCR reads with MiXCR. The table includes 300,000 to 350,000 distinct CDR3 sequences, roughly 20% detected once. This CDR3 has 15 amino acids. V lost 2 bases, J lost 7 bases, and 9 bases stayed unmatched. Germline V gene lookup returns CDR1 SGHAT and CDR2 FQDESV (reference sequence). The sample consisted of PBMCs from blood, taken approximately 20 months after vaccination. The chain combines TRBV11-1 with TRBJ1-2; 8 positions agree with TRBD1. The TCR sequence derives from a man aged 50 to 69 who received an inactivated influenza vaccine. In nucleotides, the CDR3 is TGTGCCAGCAGCTTATCAGCTACAGGGGGTTCTGGCTACACCTTC. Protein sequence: CASSLSATGGSGYTF. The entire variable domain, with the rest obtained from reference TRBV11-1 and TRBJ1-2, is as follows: EAEVAQSPRYKITEKSQAVAFWCDPISGHATLYWYRQILGQGPELLVQFQDESVVDDSQLPKDRFSAERLKGVDSTLKIQPAELGDSAMYLCASSLSATGGSGYTFGSGTRLTVV.